This entry lists 29 T cell receptor beta chains sequenced from one sample in a study of T cell repertoires in cytomegalovirus infection. TCRdb re-called the reads through MiXCR, storing one row per CDR3 protein. The data hold some 920,000 distinct CDR3 sequences, with 31% observed a single time. These receptors lack a known antigen. This specimen consisted of cultured CD8+ T cells from PBMCs, obtained from culture after CMV antigen stimulation. All receptors derive from a human donor in good health (CMV status not recorded). Some clones in this sample may be carry-over from other donors' samples.

This clonotype was counted a few times. V and J are TRBV7-9 and TRBJ1-1; 10 nucleotides align to TRBD1. The CDR3 consists of 16 residues. Germline V gives CDR1 SEHNR, CDR2 FQNEAQ (reference sequence). V lost 0 bases to trimming and J lost 5 bases; unmatched junction nucleotides: 6. The CDR3 nucleotides read TGTGCCAGCAGCTTAGCTGGCGGACAGGGGGGAACTGAAGCTTTCTTT. Its protein product is CASSLAGGQGGTEAFF.

The chain has TRBV5-1 and TRBJ2-7; possibly TRBD1 for D (6 bases). Trimming removed 0 bases at V and 3 bases at J, with 10 bases between. There are 14 residues in the CDR3. Germline CDR1 SGHRS, CDR2 YFSETQ. The CDR3 bases are TGCGCCAGCAGCTTGGAACAGGGACGCTACGAGCAGTACTTC. Translation gives CASSLEQGRYEQYF.

In DNA, the CDR3 is TGTGCCAGCAGCTTAGCAAATCGCCCTAGCAGTGAGCAGTTCTTC. Translation gives CASSLANRPSSEQFF. The rearrangement links TRBV11-1 to TRBJ2-1, with D perhaps TRBD2 (5 bases). The length of the CDR3 is 15 residues. Germline CDR1 SGHAT, CDR2 FQDESV (reference sequence). Between the trimmed V and J ends, which lost 0 bases and 9 bases, there was a span of 15 bases.

This chain's CDR3 is CASSPEVSWLAGSTDTQYF. The CDR3 DNA reads as TGTGCCAGCAGCCCAGAAGTATCGTGGCTAGCGGGGAGCACAGATACGCAGTATTTT. The chain combines TRBV7-4 with TRBJ2-3; TRBD2 aligns across 9 bases. The V and J ends lost 5 bases and 0 bases, in that order; junction bases with no gene match: 15. CDR1 SGHVT and CDR2 SQSDAQ come from the germline V gene. The CDR3 is made up of 19 amino acids.

V and J are TRBV6-2 or TRBV6-3 and TRBJ2-7; TRBD2 agrees at 7 bases. Germline V gene lookup returns CDR1 MNHEY and CDR2 SVGEGT. V gave up 0 bases and J gave up 2 bases; unmatched junction bases: 1. The CDR3 contains 14 residues. CDR3 sequence reads: CASSYSAGAYEQYF. CDR3 nucleotide sequence: TGTGCCAGCAGTTACTCCGCGGGGGCCTACGAGCAGTACTTC.

This rearrangement joins TRBV14 to TRBJ2-1; 10 bases match TRBD1. V dropped 0 bases and J dropped 9; count of bases not matched to a gene: 8. This CDR3 spans 16 amino acids. Germline CDR1 is SGHDN and CDR2 is FVKESK. In DNA form, the CDR3 reads TGTGCCAGCAGCCAAGAGGGGAGACAGGGGGCCTTTGAGCAGTTCTTC. It specifies CASSQEGRQGAFEQFF.

The gene calls are TRBV27 and TRBJ1-2, with D maybe TRBD1 (5 bases). Trimming removed 2 bases from V and 7 bases from J, with 11 bases in between. Germline CDR1 reads MNHEY; CDR2 reads SMNVEV (reference sequence). The length of the CDR3 is 13 residues. The chain's CDR3 is CASSLLGESGYTF. The CDR3 DNA reads TGTGCCAGCAGTTTACTGGGGGAGAGTGGCTACACCTTC.

The chain links TRBV6-1 to TRBJ2-1, with D possibly matching TRBD2 (5 bases). Trimming removed 5 bases from V and 2 bases from J, with 10 bases in between. From germline, CDR1 is MNHNS and CDR2 SASEGT. The CDR3 has 14 amino acids. The chain's CDR3 is CASSYVGTYNEQFF. Here the CDR3 DNA reads TGTGCCAGCAGTTATGTCGGGACCTACAATGAGCAGTTCTTC.

The CDR3 region is CASSVDGRVNSPLHF. The DNA for the CDR3 is TGTGCCAGCAGCGTAGACGGCAGGGTAAATTCACCCCTCCACTTT. The V and J genes are TRBV9 and TRBJ1-6, with D perhaps matching TRBD1 (5 bases). Per germline, CDR1 SGDLS and CDR2 YYNGEE. Between the trimmed V and J ends, which lost 0 bases and 7 bases, there was a span of 11 bases. This CDR3 is built from 15 residues.

This clonotype occurred a few times. J is TRBJ1-3 and V is TRBV6-1; 7 nucleotides agree with TRBD1. Germline V gives CDR1 MNHNS, CDR2 SASEGT. The CDR3 is 17 residues long. With V trimmed by 6 bases and J by 0 bases, 11 bases remained unmatched. In nucleotides, the CDR3 is TGTGCCAGCAGCCCGATTCCGGGACAGAGCTCTGGAAACACCATATATTTT. It specifies CASSPIPGQSSGNTIYF.

The chain carries TRBV28 and TRBJ2-3; D is uncertain. The CDR3 contains 14 residues. CDR1 MDHEN and CDR2 SYDVKM come from the germline V gene. Trimming removed 3 bases at V and 2 bases at J, with 9 bases between. CDR3 sequence: CASSLTRYTDTQYF. CDR3 sequence (DNA): TGTGCCAGCAGTTTGACACGGTACACAGATACGCAGTATTTT.

The count of this clonotype is one. The gene calls are TRBV7-6 and TRBJ2-3, with TRBD2 as a possible D gene (7 bases). CDR1 is SGHVS, CDR2 FNYEAQ, per germline. The CDR3 runs to 15 residues. Trimming removed 2 bases at V and 4 bases at J, with 13 bases between. The CDR3, as DNA: TGTGCCAGCAGCTTAAAGGGGGGGCTCGCAGATACGCAGTATTTT. Protein sequence: CASSLKGGLADTQYF. Filled out from reference TRBV7-6 and TRBJ2-3, the complete variable domain reads GAGVSQSPRYKVTKRGQDVALRCDPISGHVSLYWYRQALGQGPEFLTYFNYEAQQDKSGLPNDRFSAERPEGSISTLTIQRTEQRDSAMYRCASSLKGGLADTQYFGPGTRLTVL.

On this clonotype: The DNA is left out, because the CDR3 cannot be placed on it with certainty; the CDR3 is given as TCRdb lists it. V is TRBV27 and J is TRBJ2-5. Germline lookup yields CDR1 MNHEY and CDR2 SMNVEV (reference sequence). The CDR3 is made up of 13 amino acids, end residues included. The CDR3 loop reads CASSLHQQETQYF.

The chain links TRBV19 to TRBJ1-1, with TRBD1 as a possible D gene (5 bases). CDR1 LNHDA and CDR2 SQIVND come from the germline V gene (reference sequence). CDR3 length: 14 residues. V lost 1 base and J 4 bases, leaving 10 bases between the germline ends. CDR3 in DNA: TGTGCCAGTAGTATAGGTGCTAGGGGCACTGAAGCTTTCTTT. The encoded protein is CASSIGARGTEAFF.

The rearrangement links TRBV27 to TRBJ1-1; no reliable D call. Looked up from germline, CDR1 is MNHEY and CDR2 is SMNVEV (reference sequence). V dropped 8 bases and J dropped 11 bases, with 21 bases sitting between them. The CDR3 loop spans 13 amino acids. The CDR3 bases are TGTGCCAGCCGGGAGTCGTGGGTCCTCGGGGCTTTCTTT. This sequence encodes CASRESWVLGAFF.

Comments on this clonotype: The conserved phenylalanine or tryptophan normally closing the CDR3 is absent here, so this likely arose from a read error. The chain employs TRBV12-3 or TRBV12-4 and TRBJ2-1, with a weak D call TRBD1 (7 bases). The CDR3 runs 15 residues. With 6 bases removed from V and 0 bases from J, the gap between germline ends came to 12 bases. CDR3 DNA sequence: TGTGCCAGCAGGAGGAGGGGGCACTCCTACAATGAGCAGTTCTGC. The encoded protein is CASRRRGHSYNEQFC.

The V and J genes are TRBV27 and TRBJ1-6, with D perhaps matching TRBD1 (5 bases). The CDR3 is 16 amino acids. Trimming took off 8 bases at V and 4 bases at J, with 18 bases between the two ends. Per germline, CDR1 MNHEY and CDR2 SMNVEV (reference sequence). The DNA of the CDR3 is TGTGCCAGCGGGGGTTGGGGAGGAGGGTATAATTCACCCCTCCACTTT. This gives the protein CASGGWGGGYNSPLHF.

The chain links TRBV2 to TRBJ2-5; TRBD2 might be the D (7 bases). The CDR3 runs to 12 residues. Trimming cost V 8 bases and J 4 bases, with 11 bases left between them. The germline gives CDR1 SNHLY, CDR2 FYNNEI. The CDR3 coding sequence is TGTGCCAGCCCGGGGGGCCGAGAGACCCAGTACTTC. It translates to CASPGGRETQYF. Drawing the rest from reference TRBV2 and TRBJ2-5, the complete variable domain is EPEVTQTPSHQVTQMGQEVILRCVPISNHLYFYWYRQILGQKVEFLVSFYNNEISEKSEIFDDQFSVERPDGSNFTLKIRSTKLEDSAMYFCASPGGRETQYFGPGTRLLVL.

Comments on this clonotype: A much larger clone lies one base from this, so it may be a read error. In nucleotides, the CDR3 is TGTGCCAGCAGTTTTGGGGACGGCTATGGCTTCACCTTC. Its translation: CASSFGDGYGFTF. The chain links TRBV12-3 or TRBV12-4 to TRBJ1-2; tentative D call: TRBD1 (5 bases). The CDR3 length is 13 residues.

This clonotype was observed at least ten times. The rearrangement joins TRBV7-8 to TRBJ2-2, with D perhaps TRBD1 or TRBD2 (5 bases each). V lost 4 bases, J lost 0 bases, and 15 bases lay in between. The CDR3 is 17 amino acids. Germline CDR1 and CDR2: SGHVS and FQNEAQ. CDR3 loop: CASSSPGRPANTGELFF. In DNA form, the CDR3 reads TGTGCCAGCAGCTCGCCGGGACGCCCCGCGAACACCGGGGAGCTGTTTTTT. Full variable domain (outside the CDR3, taken from reference TRBV7-8 and TRBJ2-2): GAGVSQSPRYKVAKRGQDVALRCDPISGHVSLFWYQQALGQGPEFLTYFQNEAQLDKSGLPSDRFFAERPEGSVSTLKIQRTQQEDSAVYLCASSSPGRPANTGELFFGEGSRLTVL.

Comments on this clonotype: This may come from a read error, since a much larger clone is one base off. V is TRBV7-2 and J is TRBJ2-3; possibly TRBD1 or TRBD2 for D (5 bases each). This CDR3 comprises 18 residues. The germline V gene has CDR1 SGHTA and CDR2 FQGNSA. DNA of the CDR3: TGTGTCAGCAGCTTAGTGGGTATTGGGGACGGATACACAGATACGCAGTATTTT. Translation gives CVSSLVGIGDGYTDTQYF.

The chain couples TRBV6-1 to TRBJ2-7; D is unclear. V lost 2 bases and J lost 5, with 10 bases in between. The CDR3 is made up of 13 amino acids. Germline V CDR1 and CDR2: MNHNS, SASEGT. The CDR3, as DNA: TGTGCCAGCAGTGAATGGCTTTCAGACGAGCAGTACGTC. Translated, it gives CASSEWLSDEQYV.

This clonotype has only a few counts. The chain links TRBV7-9 to TRBJ2-5, with D possibly matching TRBD1 (5 bases). The CDR3 extends over 15 amino acids. Germline loops: CDR1 SEHNR, CDR2 FQNEAQ (reference sequence). V gave up 5 bases and J gave up 3 bases, with 16 bases separating them. For the CDR3, the DNA is TGTGCCAGCAGCCACGCCAGGGTACCGAAAGAGACCCAGTACTTC. This translates into CASSHARVPKETQYF.

CDR3 loop: CSARDPGYGVLSYNEQFF. In DNA form, the CDR3 reads TGCAGTGCTAGAGATCCCGGTTACGGGGTTTTGTCCTACAATGAGCAGTTCTTC. The genes are TRBV20-1 and TRBJ2-1, with D possibly TRBD2 on 5 matching bases. V lost 0 bases, J lost 1 base, and 19 bases lay in between. CDR1 is DFQATT and CDR2 is SNEGSKA in the germline V gene (reference sequence). The CDR3 extends over 18 amino acids.

In its sample, this clonotype was seen many times. The gene calls are TRBV7-2 and TRBJ2-5, with 14 nucleotides matching TRBD2. The V gene end was trimmed by 2 bases and the J gene end by 5 bases; junction bases not matched to a gene: 1. CDR1 is SGHTA, CDR2 FQGNSA, per germline. The CDR3 loop spans 15 amino acids. CDR3 region: CASSLRLAGGETQYF. In DNA, the CDR3 is TGTGCCAGCAGCTTAAGACTAGCGGGGGGGGAGACCCAGTACTTC.

This clonotype appeared once. The chain uses TRBV12-3 or TRBV12-4 and TRBJ2-7; 8 bases are shared with TRBD1. CDR3 size: 12 residues. V lost 2 bases and J lost 7; bases outside the gene matches: 1. CDR3 nucleotide sequence: TGTGCCAGCAGTTTATGGACAGGGGAGCAGTACGTC. It codes for CASSLWTGEQYV.

This clonotype was observed many times. The V gene is TRBV19, the J gene TRBJ1-2; D is uncertain. The CDR3 spans 12 residues. Trimming took off 7 bases at V and 4 bases at J, with 10 bases between the two ends. Germline values: CDR1 LNHDA, CDR2 SQIVND (reference sequence). The CDR3 coding sequence is TGTGCCAGTATCGGACGGTCCTATGGCTACACCTTC. It yields the protein CASIGRSYGYTF. The full variable domain, its missing parts supplied by reference TRBV19 and TRBJ1-2, is DGGITQSPKYLFRKEGQNVTLSCEQNLNHDAMYWYRQDPGQGLRLIYYSQIVNDFQKGDIAEGYSVSREKKESFPLTVTSAQKNPTAFYLCASIGRSYGYTFGSGTRLTVV.

J is TRBJ2-1 and V is TRBV6-6, with TRBD2 matching 8 bases. The CDR3 runs to 15 residues. Germline V CDR1 and CDR2: MNHNY, SVGAGI (reference sequence). With 1 base clipped from V and 5 bases from J, the junction kept 4 bases outside the gene matches. CDR3 protein: CASSYFRGGHNEQFF. CDR3 DNA sequence: TGTGCCAGCAGTTACTTCCGGGGGGGCCACAATGAGCAGTTCTTC.

This chain uses TRBV9 with TRBJ1-2, with 10 bases aligning to TRBD1. CDR1 and CDR2 (germline): SGDLS, YYNGEE. This CDR3 comprises 15 residues. The V gene end was trimmed by 4 bases and the J gene end by 7 bases; junction bases not matched to a gene: 10. CDR3 region: CASSPRGQGDSGYTF. CDR3 in DNA: TGTGCCAGCAGCCCTCGAGGACAGGGGGACTCTGGCTACACCTTC.